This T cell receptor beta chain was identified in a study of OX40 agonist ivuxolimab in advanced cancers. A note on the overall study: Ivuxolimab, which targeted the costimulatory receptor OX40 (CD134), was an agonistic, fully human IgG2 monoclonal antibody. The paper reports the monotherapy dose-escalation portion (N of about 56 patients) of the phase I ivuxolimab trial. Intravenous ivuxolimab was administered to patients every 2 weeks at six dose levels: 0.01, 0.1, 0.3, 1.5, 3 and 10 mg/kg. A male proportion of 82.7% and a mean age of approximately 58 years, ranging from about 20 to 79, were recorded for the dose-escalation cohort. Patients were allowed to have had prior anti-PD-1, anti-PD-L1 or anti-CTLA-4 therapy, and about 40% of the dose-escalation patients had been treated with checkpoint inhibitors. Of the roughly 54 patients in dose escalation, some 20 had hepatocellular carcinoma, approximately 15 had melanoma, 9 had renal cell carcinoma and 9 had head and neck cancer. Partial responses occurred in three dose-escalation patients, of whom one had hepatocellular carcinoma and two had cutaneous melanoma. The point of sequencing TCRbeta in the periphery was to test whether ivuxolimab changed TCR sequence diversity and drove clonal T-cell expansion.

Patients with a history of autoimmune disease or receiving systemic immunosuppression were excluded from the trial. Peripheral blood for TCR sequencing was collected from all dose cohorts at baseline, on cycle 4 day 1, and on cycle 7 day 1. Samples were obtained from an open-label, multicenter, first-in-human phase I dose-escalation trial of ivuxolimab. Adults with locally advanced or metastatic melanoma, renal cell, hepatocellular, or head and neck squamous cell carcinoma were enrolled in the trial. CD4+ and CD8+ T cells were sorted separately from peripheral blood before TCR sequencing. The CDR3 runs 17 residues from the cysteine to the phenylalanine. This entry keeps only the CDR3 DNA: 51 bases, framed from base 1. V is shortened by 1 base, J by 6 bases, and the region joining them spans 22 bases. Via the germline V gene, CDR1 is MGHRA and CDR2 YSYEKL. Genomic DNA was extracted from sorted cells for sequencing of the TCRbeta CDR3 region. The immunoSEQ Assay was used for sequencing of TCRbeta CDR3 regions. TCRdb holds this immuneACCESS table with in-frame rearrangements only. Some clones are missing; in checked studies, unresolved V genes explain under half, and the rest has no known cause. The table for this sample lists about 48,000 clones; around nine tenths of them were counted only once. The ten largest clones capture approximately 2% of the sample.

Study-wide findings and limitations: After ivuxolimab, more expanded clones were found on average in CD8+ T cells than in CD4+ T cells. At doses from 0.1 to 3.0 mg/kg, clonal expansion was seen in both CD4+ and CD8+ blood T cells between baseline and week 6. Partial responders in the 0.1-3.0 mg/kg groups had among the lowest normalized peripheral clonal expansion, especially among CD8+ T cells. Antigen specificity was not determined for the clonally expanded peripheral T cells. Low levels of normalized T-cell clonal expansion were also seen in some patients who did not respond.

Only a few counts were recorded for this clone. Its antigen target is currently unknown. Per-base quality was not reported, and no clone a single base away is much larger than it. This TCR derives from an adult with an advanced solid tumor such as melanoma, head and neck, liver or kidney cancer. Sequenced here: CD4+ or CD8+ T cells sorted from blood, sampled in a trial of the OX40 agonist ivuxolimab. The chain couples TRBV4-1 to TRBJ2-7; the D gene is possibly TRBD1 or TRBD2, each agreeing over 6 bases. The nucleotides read TGCGCCAGCAGCCAAGGAGCCACGAGGGGCAGGGGAGGCGAGCAGTACTTC. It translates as CASSQGATRGRGGEQYF.